This T cell receptor (beta chain) was recorded in a study of control samples from healthy donors and cancer patients. CDR1 and CDR2 from the germline V gene are MNHEY and SVGEGT. V was clipped by 3 bases and J by 5 bases, with 10 bases between them. CDR3 length: 13 residues. Sequencing was performed with immunoSEQ multiplex PCR; in TCRdb, only in-frame clones are kept and a portion is missing. Among roughly 120,000 clones, roughly 90% were seen once, and the ten largest hold 17%. Material: blood. This TCR came from a woman in her forties or fifties in good health. V is TRBV6-2 or TRBV6-3 and J is TRBJ1-1; the D is unclear. The DNA of the CDR3 is TGTGCCAGCAGTTATGGGGTGATGACTGAAGCTTTCTTT. Its protein product is CASSYGVMTEAFF.